This T cell receptor beta chain came from a study of blood T cell repertoires in COVID-19. Study-wide background: Italy, Spain and the United States were the sources of the convalescent and acute COVID-19 samples. T cells, B-cell-depleted T cells, or PBMCs provided the cDNA or gDNA that served as material.

Germline CDR1 and CDR2: MDHEN and SYDVKM. CDR3 length equals 15 residues. Unmatched junction bases numbered 17, after V lost 10 bases and J lost 8 bases. Clones were sequenced by immunoSEQ multiplex PCR, and TCRdb holds only the in-frame ones, with some missing. Of 250,000 to 350,000 clones listed, about 90% were seen once; the top ten hold approximately 4.5%. Those enrolled, adults aged 18 to 89 years, came from 20 to 25 US areas. This clone was seen a few times. The sequencing input was PBMCs or T cells enriched from blood (not recorded which). The clonotype was recovered from a woman between 18 and 30 years old with acute COVID-19. The chain uses TRBV28 and TRBJ1-2, with 9 positions matching TRBD1. The CDR3 sequence: CANSWDRAFPRGYTF. CDR3 bases: TGTGCCAACTCTTGGGACAGGGCCTTCCCGCGCGGCTACACCTTC.